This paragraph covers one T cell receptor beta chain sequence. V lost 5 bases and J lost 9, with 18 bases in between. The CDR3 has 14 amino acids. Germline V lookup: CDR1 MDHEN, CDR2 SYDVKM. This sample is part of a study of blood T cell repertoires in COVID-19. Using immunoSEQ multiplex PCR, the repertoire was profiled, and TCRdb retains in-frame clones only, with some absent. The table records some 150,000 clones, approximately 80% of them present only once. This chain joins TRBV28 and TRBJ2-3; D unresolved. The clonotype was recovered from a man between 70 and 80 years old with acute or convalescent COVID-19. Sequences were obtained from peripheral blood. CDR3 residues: CASSPALATRTQYF. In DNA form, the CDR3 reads TGTGCCAGCAGTCCCGCCCTGGCCACCAGGACGCAGTATTTT.